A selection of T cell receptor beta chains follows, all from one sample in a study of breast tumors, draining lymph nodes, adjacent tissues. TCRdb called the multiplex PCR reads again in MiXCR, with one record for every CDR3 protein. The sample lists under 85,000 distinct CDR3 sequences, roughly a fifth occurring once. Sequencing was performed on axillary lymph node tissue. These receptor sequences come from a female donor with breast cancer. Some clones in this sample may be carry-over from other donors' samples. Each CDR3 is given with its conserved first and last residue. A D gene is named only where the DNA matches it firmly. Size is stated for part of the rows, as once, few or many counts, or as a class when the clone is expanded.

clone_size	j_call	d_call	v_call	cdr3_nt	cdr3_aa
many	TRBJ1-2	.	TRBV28	TGTGCCAGCAGTTTAAGGGGGTATGGCTACACCTTC	CASSLRGYGYTF
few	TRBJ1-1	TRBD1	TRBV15	TGTGCCACCAGCAGCGACAGGGTTACTGAAGCTTTCTTT	CATSSDRVTEAFF
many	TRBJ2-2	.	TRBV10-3	TGTGCCATCAGTGCAAGGGGAGGACTAACGAACACCGGGGAGCTGTTTTTT	CAISARGGLTNTGELFF
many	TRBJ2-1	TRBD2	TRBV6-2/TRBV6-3	TGTGCCAGCAGTTACGATCGGGAGGGCCTTCGGAATGAGCAGTTCTTC	CASSYDREGLRNEQFF
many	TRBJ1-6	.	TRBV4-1	TGCGCCAGCAGCCAAGAAAGGGGGGCGGACTATAATTCACCCCTCCACTTT	CASSQERGADYNSPLHF
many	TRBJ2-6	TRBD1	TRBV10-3	TGTGCCATCAGTGCACAGGGGAATTCTGGGGCCAACGTCCTGACTTTC	CAISAQGNSGANVLTF
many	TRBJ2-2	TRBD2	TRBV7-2	TGTGCCATTACGGGAGGGGGGACTGGCACCGGGGAGCTGTTTTTT	CAITGGGTGTGELFF
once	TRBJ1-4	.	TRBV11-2	TGTGCCAGCAGCGCTGACACGGGGCGTAATGGAAAACTGTTTTTT	CASSADTGRNGKLFF
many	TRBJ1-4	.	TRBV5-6	TGTGCCAGCAGCTTGGTAGGGGGGAGACAAGAAAAACTGTTTTTT	CASSLVGGRQEKLFF
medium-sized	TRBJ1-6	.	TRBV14	TGTGCCAGCAGCCAGGCCCAGCGATCACCCCTCCACTTT	CASSQAQRSPLHF
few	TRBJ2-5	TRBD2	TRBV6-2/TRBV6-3	TGTGCCAGCAGATCGCTAGCGGGGGTCCAAGAGACCCAGTACTTC	CASRSLAGVQETQYF
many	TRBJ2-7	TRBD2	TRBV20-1	TGCAGTGCTAGAGGGACTAGCGGGAAATCCTACGAGCAGTACTTC	CSARGTSGKSYEQYF
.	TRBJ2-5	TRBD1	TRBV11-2	TGTGCCAGCAGCTTACGGGACAGGAGTGAGACCCAGTACTTC	CASSLRDRSETQYF
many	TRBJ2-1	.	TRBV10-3	TGTGCCATCAGTGAGACAGGTTTCATGGAGCAGTTCTTC	CAISETGFMEQFF
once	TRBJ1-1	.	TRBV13	TGTGCCAGCAGCTTAGGAGGCAGGGTAGTGCGGGCTTTCTTT	CASSLGGRVVRAFF
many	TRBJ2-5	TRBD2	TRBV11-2	TGTGCCAGCAGCTTAGGGCAGACTAGCGGGGTGGAGACCCAGTACTTC	CASSLGQTSGVETQYF
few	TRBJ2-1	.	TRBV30	TGTGCCTGGAAACGGGACACCACCCTCGGGGGGCAGTTCTTC	CAWKRDTTLGGQFF
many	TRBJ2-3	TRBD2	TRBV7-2	TGTGCCAGCAGATCCAATCGACTAGCGGGAGCGGATACGCAGTATTTT	CASRSNRLAGADTQYF
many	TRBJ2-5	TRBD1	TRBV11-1	TGTGCCAGCAGCTATTTAATATCTCCACAGGGGATGGGGACCCAGTACTTC	CASSYLISPQGMGTQYF
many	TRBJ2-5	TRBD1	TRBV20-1	TGCAGTGCTAGTGGGGACAGGGGGCGCGGGCAAGAGACCCAGTACTTC	CSASGDRGRGQETQYF
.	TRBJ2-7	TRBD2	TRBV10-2	TGCGCCAGCAGCGGATATCTAGCGGGAGAGGGACTCGAGCAGTACTTC	CASSGYLAGEGLEQYF
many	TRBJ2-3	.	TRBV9	TGTGCCAGCAGCGTAGAACCCTATGAAGATACGCAGTATTTT	CASSVEPYEDTQYF
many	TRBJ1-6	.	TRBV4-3	TGCGCCAGCAGCTCGAGGGGGGTTCAGGGAGGCTCACCCCTCCACTTT	CASSSRGVQGGSPLHF
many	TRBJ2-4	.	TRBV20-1	TGCAGTGCTCTCAGGGGGGACATTCAGTACTTC	CSALRGDIQYF
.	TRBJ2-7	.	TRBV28	TGTGCCAGCAGTTTAAGCCACTACGAGCAGTACTTC	CASSLSHYEQYF
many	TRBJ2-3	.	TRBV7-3	TGTGCCAGCAGCCCGGACGTGGGCACAGATACGCAGTATTTT	CASSPDVGTDTQYF
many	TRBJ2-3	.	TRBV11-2	TGTGCCAGCAGCTTAGGGATCTCTCCTAGCACAGATACGCAGTATTTT	CASSLGISPSTDTQYF
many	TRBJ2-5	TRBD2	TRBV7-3	TGTGCCAGCAGCTCCATGGGGGGGTTAGAGACCCAGTACTTC	CASSSMGGLETQYF
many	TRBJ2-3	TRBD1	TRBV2	TGTGCCAGCGGGGCAGACAGGGGGCCCACAGATACGCAGTATTTT	CASGADRGPTDTQYF
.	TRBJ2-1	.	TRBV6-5	TGTGCCAGCAGTTACTCGACTGGGGGGGGCGTCTACAATGAGCAGTTCTTC	CASSYSTGGGVYNEQFF
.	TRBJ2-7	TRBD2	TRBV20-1	TGCAGTGCTAGAGTCGGGACTAACGGGAGAGCTTACTTC	CSARVGTNGRAYF
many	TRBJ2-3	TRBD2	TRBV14	TGTGCCAGCAGTTACGCTAGCGGGAGGGCCGCGCAGTATTTT	CASSYASGRAAQYF
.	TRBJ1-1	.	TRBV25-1	TGTGCCAGCAGTTCAAGGGTAAACGTAGGGAACACTGAAGCTTTCTTT	CASSSRVNVGNTEAFF
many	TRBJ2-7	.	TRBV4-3	TGCGCCAGCAGCCAATTCCGGGACTTGGACTACGAGCAGTACTTC	CASSQFRDLDYEQYF
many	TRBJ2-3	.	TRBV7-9	TGTGCCAGCAGCTTAGCGGTCGGAGCGGTCACAGATACGCAGTATTTT	CASSLAVGAVTDTQYF
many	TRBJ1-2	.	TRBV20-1	TGCAGTGCTAGAGATTTGGGCTCCTATGGCTACACCTTC	CSARDLGSYGYTF
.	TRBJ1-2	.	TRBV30	TGTGCCTGGGAACCCTTGGGCGGCTACACCTTC	CAWEPLGGYTF
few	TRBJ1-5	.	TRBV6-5	TGTGCCAGCAGTTACCCCCGGAGTCATCAGCCCCAGCATTTT	CASSYPRSHQPQHF
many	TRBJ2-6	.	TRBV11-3	TGTGCCAGCAGCTCGAAGGGATCTGGGGCCAACGTCCTGACTTTC	CASSSKGSGANVLTF
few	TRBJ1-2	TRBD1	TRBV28	TGTGCCAGCACGCCCATACAGACAGGGTGGTATGGCTACACCTTC	CASTPIQTGWYGYTF
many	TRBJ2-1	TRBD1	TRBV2	TGTGCCAGCAGAAAACCTCCGGGACAGCCTTACAATGAGCAGTTCTTC	CASRKPPGQPYNEQFF
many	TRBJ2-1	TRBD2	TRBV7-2	TGTGCCAGCAGCTTAGTAGCGGGAGTGAGTTACAATGAGCAGTTCTTC	CASSLVAGVSYNEQFF
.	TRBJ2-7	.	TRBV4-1	TGCGCCAGCAGCCAATTTCAAGGGGTGATTACTACCTACGGGCAGTACTTC	CASSQFQGVITTYGQYF
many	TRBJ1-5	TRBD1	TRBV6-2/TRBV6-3	TGTGCCAGCGCCGACAGGGGCGATCAGCCCCAGCATTTT	CASADRGDQPQHF
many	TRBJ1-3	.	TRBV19	TGTGCCAGTCAGCTGGGGAGTTCTGGAAACACCATATATTTT	CASQLGSSGNTIYF